This T cell receptor beta chain is drawn from a study of resident and recirculating memory T cells in vitiligo. Whole-study context: The samples were homogenized without cell sorting before genomic DNA extraction.

Confetti depigmentation, marking active vitiligo, was absent in these patients. To note about this clone: Its target is unknown.

TCRdb's copy holds only in-frame clones and misses some; the assay was immunoSEQ multiplex PCR. The table lists 70,000 to 75,000 clones, 80% to 95% of them singletons. Study-level points and caveats: No unique dominant TCR clone was found in vitiligo lesions. Non-conserved TCRs across sites and patients suggested distinct clones per lesion.

The TCR originated in a male donor with vitiligo. The specimen sequenced was blood.

The CDR3 DNA sequence: TGTGCCAGCAGCCAAGACGACAGCAGCTCCTACGAGCAGTACTTC. Translated: CASSQDDSSSYEQYF. This rearrangement joins TRBV4-2 to TRBJ2-7, with D perhaps TRBD1 (5 bases). This CDR3 is built from 15 residues. V lost 0 bases and J lost 0, with 9 bases in between. CDR1 is LGHNA, CDR2 YNFKEQ, per germline.